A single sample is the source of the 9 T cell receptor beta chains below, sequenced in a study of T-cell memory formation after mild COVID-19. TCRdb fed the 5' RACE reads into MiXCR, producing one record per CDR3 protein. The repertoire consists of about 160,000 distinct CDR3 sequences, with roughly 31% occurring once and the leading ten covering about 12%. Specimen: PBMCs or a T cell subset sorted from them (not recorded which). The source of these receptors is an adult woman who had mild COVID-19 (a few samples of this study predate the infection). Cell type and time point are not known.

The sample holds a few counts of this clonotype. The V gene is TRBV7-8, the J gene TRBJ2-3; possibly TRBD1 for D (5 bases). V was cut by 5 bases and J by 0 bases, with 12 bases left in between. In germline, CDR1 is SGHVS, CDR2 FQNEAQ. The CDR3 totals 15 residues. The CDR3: CASSPPDRSTDTQYF. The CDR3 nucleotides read TGTGCCAGCAGCCCACCCGACAGAAGCACAGATACGCAGTATTTT.

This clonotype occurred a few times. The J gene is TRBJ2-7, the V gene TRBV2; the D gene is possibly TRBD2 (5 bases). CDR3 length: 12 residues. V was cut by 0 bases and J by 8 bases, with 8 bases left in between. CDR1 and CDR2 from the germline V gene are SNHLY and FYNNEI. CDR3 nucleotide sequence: TGTGCCAGCAGTGAAGCGCGGGTAAAGCAGTACTTC. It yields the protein CASSEARVKQYF.

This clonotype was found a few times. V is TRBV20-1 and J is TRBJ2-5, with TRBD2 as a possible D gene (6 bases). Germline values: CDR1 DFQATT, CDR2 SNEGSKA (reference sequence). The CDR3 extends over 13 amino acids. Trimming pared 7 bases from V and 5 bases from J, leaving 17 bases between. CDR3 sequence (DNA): TGCAGTGAGAAAGCCGAACGGGGGGAGACCCAGTACTTC. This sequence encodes CSEKAERGETQYF.

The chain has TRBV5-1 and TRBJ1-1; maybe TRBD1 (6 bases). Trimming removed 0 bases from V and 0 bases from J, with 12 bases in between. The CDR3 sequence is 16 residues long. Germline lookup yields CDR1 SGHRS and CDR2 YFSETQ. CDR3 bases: TGCGCCAGCAGCTTGGAGCAGGGGTGGATGAACACTGAAGCTTTCTTT. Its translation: CASSLEQGWMNTEAFF. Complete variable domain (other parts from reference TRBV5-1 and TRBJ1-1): KAGVTQTPRYLIKTRGQQVTLSCSPISGHRSVSWYQQTPGQGLQFLFEYFSETQRNKGNFPGRFSGRQFSNSRSEMNVSTLELGDSALYLCASSLEQGWMNTEAFFGQGTRLTVV.

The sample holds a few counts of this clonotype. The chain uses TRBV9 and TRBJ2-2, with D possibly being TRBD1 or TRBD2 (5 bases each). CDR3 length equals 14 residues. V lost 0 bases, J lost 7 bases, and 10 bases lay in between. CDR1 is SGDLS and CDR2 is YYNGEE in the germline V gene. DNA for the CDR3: TGTGCCAGCAGCGTAGCTTCGAGGGGCGGGGAGCTGTTTTTT. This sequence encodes CASSVASRGGELFF.

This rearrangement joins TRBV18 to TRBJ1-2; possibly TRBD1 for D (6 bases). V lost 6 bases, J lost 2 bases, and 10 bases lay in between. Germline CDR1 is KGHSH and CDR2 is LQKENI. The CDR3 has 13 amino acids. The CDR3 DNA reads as TGTGCCAGCTCCTCGGACAGAAACTATGGCTACACCTTC. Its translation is CASSSDRNYGYTF.

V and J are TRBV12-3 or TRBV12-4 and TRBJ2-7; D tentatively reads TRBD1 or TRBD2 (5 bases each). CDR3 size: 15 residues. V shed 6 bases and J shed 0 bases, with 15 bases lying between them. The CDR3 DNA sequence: TGTGCCAGCAGAACCGGGACCGGGGCCTCCTACGAGCAGTACTTC. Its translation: CASRTGTGASYEQYF.

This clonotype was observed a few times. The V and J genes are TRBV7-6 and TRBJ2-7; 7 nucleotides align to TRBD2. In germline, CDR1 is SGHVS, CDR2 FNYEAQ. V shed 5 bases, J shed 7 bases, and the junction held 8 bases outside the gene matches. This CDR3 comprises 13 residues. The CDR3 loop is CASSRGTISEQYF. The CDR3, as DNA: TGTGCCAGCAGCCGCGGGACTATTTCTGAGCAGTACTTC.

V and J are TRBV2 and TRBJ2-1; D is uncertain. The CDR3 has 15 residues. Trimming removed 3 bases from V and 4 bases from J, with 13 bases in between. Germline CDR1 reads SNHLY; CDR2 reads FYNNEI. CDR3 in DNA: TGTGCCAGCAGTGACTTTATAACTTTTTACAATGAGCAGTTCTTC. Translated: CASSDFITFYNEQFF.